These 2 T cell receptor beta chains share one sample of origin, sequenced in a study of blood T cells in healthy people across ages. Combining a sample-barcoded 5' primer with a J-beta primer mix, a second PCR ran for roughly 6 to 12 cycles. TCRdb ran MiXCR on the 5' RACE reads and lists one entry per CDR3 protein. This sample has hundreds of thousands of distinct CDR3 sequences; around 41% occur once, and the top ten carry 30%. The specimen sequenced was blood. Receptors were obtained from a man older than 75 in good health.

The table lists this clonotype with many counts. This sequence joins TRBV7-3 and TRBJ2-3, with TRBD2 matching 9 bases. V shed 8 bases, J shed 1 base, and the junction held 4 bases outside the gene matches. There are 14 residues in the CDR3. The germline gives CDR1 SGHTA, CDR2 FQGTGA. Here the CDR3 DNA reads TGTGCCAGCGGGATAGCGGGAGGCACAGATACGCAGTATTTT. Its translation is CASGIAGGTDTQYF.

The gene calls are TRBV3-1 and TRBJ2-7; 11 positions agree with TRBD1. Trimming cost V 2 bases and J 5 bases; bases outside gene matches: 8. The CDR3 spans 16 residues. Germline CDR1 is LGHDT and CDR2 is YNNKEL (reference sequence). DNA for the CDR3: TGTGCCAGCAGCCAACGAGCCGGGGACAGGGGGGACGAGCAGTACTTC. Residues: CASSQRAGDRGDEQYF.